This note documents a single T cell receptor beta chain sequence. What it binds is not known. This specimen belongs to a study of T cell responses to AZD1222 COVID-19 vaccine. Across the whole study: Pooling covered second doses at about 4 or about 12 weeks. Study conclusions and caveats: Spike was spanned by vaccine-associated CD4 TCRs, with dominance at 160-218 and 743-854. Targets within unmutated variant regions were reportedly found for nearly half of spike-specific TCRs. Increased Spike-specific TCR breadth and depth were observed after two AZD1222 doses.

Using immunoSEQ multiplex PCR, the repertoire was profiled, and TCRdb retains in-frame clones only, with some absent. This table holds about 130,000 clones, about 89% found once. There are 13 residues in the CDR3. V dropped 3 bases and J dropped 8 bases, with 13 bases sitting between them. The germline CDR1 and CDR2 sequences are MDHEN and SYDVKM. The receptor was isolated from an adult in good health. This sample comprised peripheral blood, obtained on day 0 of AZD1222 vaccination. The rearrangement joins TRBV28 to TRBJ1-1; TRBD1 is a possible D gene (6 bases). The DNA of the CDR3 is TGTGCCAGCAGTTTCTCAGCTGGACAGGAAGCTTTCTTT. Amino acid sequence: CASSFSAGQEAFF.